The rows below give T cell receptor beta chains drawn from one sample of a study of CD8 T cells in Susac syndrome. TCRdb passed the immunoSEQ multiplex PCR reads through MiXCR, listing each CDR3 protein once. The sample holds around 180,000 distinct CDR3 sequences, approximately 94% seen once. Sample: CD4+ T cells from PBMCs. These TCRs come from a human donor with multiple sclerosis. Both conserved end residues are part of each CDR3. The order of the fields is V gene, D gene, J gene, clone size, CDR3 protein, CDR3 DNA. A D gene is named only where the DNA matches it firmly. Some rows mark clone size as missing; the rest say once, few, many or name a class of expanded clone.

TRBV30	TRBD2	TRBJ2-5	-	CAWSVTGGKTQYF	TGTGCCTGGAGTGTAACGGGAGGGAAGACCCAGTACTTC
TRBV20-1	-	TRBJ2-5	-	CSAWDDQETQYF	TGCAGTGCTTGGGACGATCAAGAGACCCAGTACTTC
TRBV30	TRBD1	TRBJ1-6	-	CAWSVEGALPVNSPLHF	TGTGCCTGGAGTGTGGAGGGGGCTTTACCGGTGAATTCACCCCTCCACTTT
TRBV7-9	-	TRBJ2-2	-	CASSLVVSWQNTGELFF	TGTGCCAGCAGCTTAGTGGTTAGCTGGCAGAACACCGGGGAGCTGTTTTTT
TRBV4-1	-	TRBJ1-4	-	CASSSRTATNEKLFF	TGCGCCAGCAGCTCGCGAACTGCAACTAATGAAAAACTGTTTTTT
TRBV5-1	TRBD1	TRBJ2-1	once	CASSFTGAYNEQFF	TGCGCCAGCAGCTTCACAGGGGCCTACAATGAGCAGTTCTTC
TRBV27	-	TRBJ1-2	-	CASSFEGMRYTF	TGTGCCAGCAGTTTTGAGGGGATGCGGTACACCTTC
TRBV9	-	TRBJ2-7	-	CASSSGPIPYEQYF	TGTGCCAGCAGCTCCGGACCGATACCCTACGAGCAGTACTTC
TRBV6-1	-	TRBJ1-1	-	CASSEAENTEAFF	TGTGCCAGCAGTGAAGCGGAGAACACTGAAGCTTTCTTT
TRBV20-1	TRBD2	TRBJ2-1	-	CSAPGTRSDEQFF	TGCAGTGCCCCCGGGACTAGGTCCGATGAGCAGTTCTTC
TRBV3-1	-	TRBJ1-1	-	CASSKQVGQTNTEAFF	TGTGCCAGCAGCAAACAGGTAGGGCAGACGAACACTGAAGCTTTCTTT
TRBV20-1	-	TRBJ2-5	-	CSASTWRPSTQETQYF	TGCAGTGCTAGCACTTGGCGCCCAAGTACTCAAGAGACCCAGTACTTC
TRBV20-1	-	TRBJ2-3	-	CSARDFEIDTQYF	TGCAGTGCTAGAGATTTCGAGATTGATACGCAGTATTTT
TRBV4-1	-	TRBJ2-5	-	CASSDPLTDPQETQYF	TGCGCCAGCAGCGACCCCTTGACAGATCCTCAAGAGACCCAGTACTTC
TRBV12-3/TRBV12-4	-	TRBJ1-3	-	CASSASWTLENTIYF	TGTGCCAGCAGCGCCAGTTGGACTCTGGAAAACACCATATATTTT
TRBV4-3	-	TRBJ2-2	-	CASSHRRAGAGELFF	TGCGCCAGCAGCCACCGGCGGGCAGGGGCCGGGGAGCTGTTTTTT
TRBV29-1	-	TRBJ1-1	-	CSVEERQGNTEAFF	TGCAGCGTTGAAGAAAGGCAGGGGAACACTGAAGCTTTCTTT
TRBV30	-	TRBJ1-1	-	CAWSLAGTMNTEAFF	TGTGCCTGGAGTCTTGCAGGGACGATGAACACTGAAGCTTTCTTT
TRBV6-2/TRBV6-3	-	TRBJ2-7	-	CASTDWDEQYF	TGTGCCAGCACCGACTGGGACGAGCAGTACTTC
TRBV2	-	TRBJ2-7	once	CASSGDFSSYEQYF	TGTGCCAGCAGTGGGGACTTCAGCTCCTACGAGCAGTACTTC
TRBV28	-	TRBJ1-5	-	CASSPGFLGNQPQHF	TGTGCCAGCAGTCCAGGGTTTTTGGGCAATCAGCCCCAGCATTTT
TRBV2	TRBD1	TRBJ2-2	-	CASRPDRLNTGELFF	TGTGCCAGCAGGCCGGACAGGTTGAACACCGGGGAGCTGTTTTTT
TRBV29-1	-	TRBJ2-7	-	CSLPRWEQYF	TGCAGCCTCCCCCGGTGGGAGCAGTACTTC
TRBV4-1	-	TRBJ2-6	-	CASSQDERPTGANVLTF	TGCGCCAGCAGCCAAGATGAACGTCCCACTGGGGCCAACGTCCTGACTTTC
TRBV12-3/TRBV12-4	-	TRBJ2-3	-	CASTLGDTQYF	TGTGCCAGCACCCTAGGGGATACGCAGTATTTT
TRBV7-2	-	TRBJ2-5	-	CASSPAGQETQYF	TGTGCCAGCAGCCCCGCCGGCCAAGAGACCCAGTACTTC
TRBV5-1	-	TRBJ1-6	-	CASSLGGLDNSPLHF	TGCGCCAGCAGCTTGGGGGGGTTGGATAATTCACCCCTCCACTTT
TRBV2	-	TRBJ2-2	-	CASSEWGRTGELFF	TGTGCCAGCAGTGAATGGGGGCGGACCGGGGAGCTGTTTTTT
TRBV3-1	-	TRBJ1-1	-	CASRRNTEAFF	TGTGCCAGCAGACGGAACACTGAAGCTTTCTTT
TRBV12-3/TRBV12-4	-	TRBJ2-3	-	CASSFTSCGTDTQYF	TGTGCCAGCAGTTTCACAAGCTGTGGCACAGATACGCAGTATTTT
TRBV6-2/TRBV6-3	-	TRBJ2-7	-	CASWLGESKSYEQYF	TGTGCCAGCTGGTTGGGGGAAAGTAAGTCCTACGAGCAGTACTTC
TRBV4-1	-	TRBJ1-6	-	CASSQDFSRSSYNSPLHF	TGCGCCAGCAGCCAAGATTTCAGTAGAAGCTCCTATAATTCACCCCTCCACTTT
TRBV20-1	-	TRBJ1-1	once	CSAPFVGTEAFF	TGCAGTGCCCCCTTTGTAGGGACTGAAGCTTTCTTT
TRBV30	-	TRBJ1-6	-	CAWSVPGRLISSPLHF	TGTGCCTGGAGTGTACCGGGCCGGTTAATAAGTTCACCCCTCCACTTT
TRBV11-3	-	TRBJ2-4	-	CASSFQGTPNIQYF	TGTGCCAGCAGCTTCCAGGGAACCCCCAACATTCAGTACTTC
TRBV20-1	TRBD1	TRBJ1-4	-	CSAREQGMRDEKLFF	TGCAGTGCAAGAGAACAGGGGATGCGGGATGAAAAACTGTTTTTT
TRBV7-2	-	TRBJ1-6	-	CASTSAGGASPLHF	TGTGCCAGCACCTCCGCGGGGGGGGCATCACCCCTCCACTTT
TRBV7-9	-	TRBJ1-5	-	CASSLVVGQNSNQPQHF	TGTGCCAGCAGCTTAGTTGTGGGGCAGAATAGCAATCAGCCCCAGCATTTT
TRBV9	-	TRBJ2-1	-	CASSPLAWDNNEQFF	TGTGCCAGCAGCCCCCTAGCGTGGGATAACAATGAGCAGTTCTTC
TRBV12-3/TRBV12-4	-	TRBJ2-7	-	CASSFGYEQYF	TGTGCCAGCAGTTTCGGTTACGAGCAGTACTTC
TRBV7-2	-	TRBJ2-3	once	CASSTSLGTDTQYF	TGTGCCAGCAGCACTAGCCTCGGCACAGATACGCAGTATTTT
TRBV7-8	-	TRBJ1-1	-	CASSSGRGSTEAFF	TGTGCCAGCAGCTCTGGGCGGGGAAGCACTGAAGCTTTCTTT
TRBV12-3/TRBV12-4	-	TRBJ2-7	few	CASSLGGSSYEQYF	TGTGCCAGCAGCTTGGGGGGCAGCTCCTACGAGCAGTACTTC
TRBV11-2	-	TRBJ2-3	-	CASSLWGQGTDTQYF	TGTGCCAGCAGCTTATGGGGCCAGGGCACAGATACGCAGTATTTT
TRBV6-6	-	TRBJ2-7	-	CASSHRTDIYEQYF	TGTGCCAGCAGCCACCGGACAGACATCTACGAGCAGTACTTC